The rows below give T cell receptor beta chains drawn from one sample of a study of blood T cell repertoires in COVID-19. TCRdb's copy holds only in-frame clones and misses some; the assay was immunoSEQ multiplex PCR. In the table there are more than 65,000 clones, 70% to 85% of which are singletons. The sample consisted of peripheral blood. These receptors originate from a woman in her forties or fifties with acute or convalescent COVID-19. The CDR3 runs from the conserved cysteine through the conserved F or W. D genes are given only for firm matches. Part of the rows lack a size; the others show once, few, many or a class for expanded clones.

>TRBV5-4|TRBJ2-7|NA|NA
CASHPGDGLSYEQYF
TGTGCCAGCCACCCGGGGGACGGGCTGTCCTACGAGCAGTACTTC
>TRBV7-9|TRBJ1-1|NA|few
CASGLAGEAFF
TGTGCCAGCGGTCTGGCGGGCGAAGCTTTCTTT
>TRBV4-1|TRBJ1-2|NA|NA
CASSQGIGQRAYGYTF
TGCGCCAGCAGCCAAGGGATAGGACAGCGAGCTTATGGCTACACCTTC
>TRBV7-9|TRBJ1-2|NA|once
CASNPNRDNYGYTF
TGTGCCAGCAACCCAAACAGAGATAACTATGGCTACACCTTC
>TRBV29-1|TRBJ2-5|TRBD1|NA
CSVLGTDQETQYF
TGCAGCGTTTTAGGGACAGACCAAGAGACCCAGTACTTC
>TRBV4-1|TRBJ1-5|TRBD1|few
CASSQRQGVGQPQHF
TGCGCCAGCAGCCAAAGACAGGGAGTGGGTCAGCCCCAGCATTTT
>TRBV2|TRBJ2-5|TRBD2|NA
CASSEYGLAGETQYF
TGTGCCAGCAGTGAATACGGCCTAGCGGGAGAGACCCAGTACTTC
>TRBV2|TRBJ2-7|NA|NA
CASSEEGYEQYF
TGTGCCAGCAGTGAGGAGGGCTACGAGCAGTACTTC
>TRBV9|TRBJ1-5|NA|NA
CASSVVGRERNQPQHF
TGTGCCAGCAGCGTAGTTGGGAGGGAAAGGAATCAGCCCCAGCATTTT
>TRBV4-1|TRBJ2-1|TRBD2|NA
CASSQEVMGLAPYNEQFF
TGCGCCAGCAGCCAAGAGGTAATGGGACTAGCCCCCTACAATGAGCAGTTCTTC
>TRBV5-1|TRBJ2-1|TRBD2|NA
CASSLEVAGGPYNEQFF
TGCGCCAGCAGCTTGGAGGTAGCGGGAGGGCCTTACAATGAGCAGTTCTTC
>TRBV30|TRBJ1-6|NA|once
CAWSSRSGSYNSPLHF
TGTGCCTGGAGTTCTAGGAGTGGCTCCTATAATTCACCCCTCCACTTT
>TRBV4-1|TRBJ2-2|TRBD2|few
CASSQDGAGGPRLFF
TGCGCCAGCAGCCAAGATGGAGCGGGAGGTCCTCGGCTGTTTTTT
>TRBV3-1/TRBV3-2|TRBJ2-2|TRBD2|NA
CASSPTERGGVSGELFF
TGTGCCAGCAGCCCCACGGAGCGGGGGGGTGTCTCCGGGGAGCTGTTTTTT